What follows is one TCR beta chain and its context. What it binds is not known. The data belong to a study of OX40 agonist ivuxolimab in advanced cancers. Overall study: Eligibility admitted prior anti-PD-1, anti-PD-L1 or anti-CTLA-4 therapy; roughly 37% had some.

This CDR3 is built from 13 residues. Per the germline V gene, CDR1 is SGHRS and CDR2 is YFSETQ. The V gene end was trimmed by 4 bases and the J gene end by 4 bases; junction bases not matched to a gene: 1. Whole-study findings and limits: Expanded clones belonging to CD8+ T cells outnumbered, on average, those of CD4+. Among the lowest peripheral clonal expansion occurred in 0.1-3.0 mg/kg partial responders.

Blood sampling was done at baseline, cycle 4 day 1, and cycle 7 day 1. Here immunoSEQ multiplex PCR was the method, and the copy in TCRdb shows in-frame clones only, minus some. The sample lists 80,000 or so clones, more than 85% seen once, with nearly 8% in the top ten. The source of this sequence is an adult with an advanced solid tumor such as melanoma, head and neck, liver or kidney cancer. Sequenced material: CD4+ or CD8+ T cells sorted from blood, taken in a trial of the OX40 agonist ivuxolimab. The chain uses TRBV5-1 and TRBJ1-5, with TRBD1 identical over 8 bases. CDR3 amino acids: CASSRTGNQPQHF. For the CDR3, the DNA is TGCGCCAGCAGCAGGACAGGGAATCAGCCCCAGCATTTT.